The 22 T cell receptor beta chains reported below all come from one sample, sequenced in a study of blood T cell repertoires in COVID-19. Clones were read by immunoSEQ multiplex PCR, and TCRdb kept only the in-frame ones, dropping some. The repertoire holds around 100,000 clones, with more than 80% as singletons. The sample comprised peripheral blood. These receptors were taken from a man between 60 and 75 years old with acute or convalescent COVID-19.

This clone occurred a few times. This chain joins TRBV7-9 and TRBJ1-1, with D possibly TRBD1 on 5 matching bases. The CDR3 loop spans 14 amino acids. V was pared by 1 base and J by 10 bases, with 16 bases between. Germline lookup yields CDR1 SEHNR and CDR2 FQNEAQ (reference sequence). Written as DNA, the CDR3 is TGTGCCAGCAGCTTAGTTCCAGGGAAGGTGGCAGCTTTCTTT. Its protein is CASSLVPGKVAAFF.

The gene calls are TRBV28 and TRBJ2-6, with D possibly matching TRBD1 (6 bases). The CDR3 loop spans 17 amino acids. V lost 10 bases, J lost 3 bases, and 22 bases lay in between. Germline-derived CDR1 and CDR2 are MDHEN and SYDVKM. The CDR3 sequence is CATTPRAGDVGANVLTF. In DNA, the CDR3 is TGTGCCACTACGCCCAGGGCAGGGGATGTTGGGGCCAACGTCCTGACTTTC.

The J gene is TRBJ2-4, the V gene TRBV24-1, with TRBD2 identical over 7 bases. The CDR3 sequence is 18 residues long. The V gene's germline CDR1 is KGHDR and CDR2 SFDVKD. Trimming cost V 4 bases and J 3 bases; bases outside gene matches: 14. The CDR3 protein is CATSDPWGGKLLKNIQYF. DNA of the CDR3: TGTGCCACCAGTGACCCTTGGGGGGGGAAACTACTCAAAAACATTCAGTACTTC.

This clone appeared once. This chain uses TRBV5-4 with TRBJ2-5; a weak D match, TRBD2 (5 bases). The CDR3 spans 14 residues. The ends were cut back, 0 bases at V and 3 bases at J, with 9 bases in the middle. Germline CDR1 is SGHNT and CDR2 is YYREEE (reference sequence). The CDR3 loop is CASSLGGQEETQYF. The CDR3 region has the DNA TGTGCCAGCAGCTTGGGCGGGCAGGAAGAGACCCAGTACTTC.

The chain combines TRBV24-1 with TRBJ2-1, with D uncertain. Germline assignment: CDR1 KGHDR and CDR2 SFDVKD. This CDR3 is built from 15 residues. V dropped 4 bases and J dropped 8 bases, with 17 bases sitting between them. The CDR3, as DNA: TGTGCCACCAGTGACCCCTCAGTGTATGTGGATGAGCAGTTCTTC. Its protein product is CATSDPSVYVDEQFF.

V and J are TRBV19 and TRBJ1-5, with D tentatively TRBD1 (5 bases). Trimming took off 5 bases at V and 0 bases at J, with 11 bases between the two ends. Per germline, CDR1 LNHDA and CDR2 SQIVND (reference sequence). This CDR3 comprises 15 residues. CDR3 loop: CASSQMGGSNQPQHF. CDR3 DNA: TGTGCCAGTAGTCAGATGGGGGGTAGCAATCAGCCCCAGCATTTT.

This clone was found a few times. The chain joins TRBV11-3 to TRBJ2-3, with 7 positions matching TRBD1. J was trimmed by 1 base and V by 5 bases; bases with no gene match: 12. Germline V lookup: CDR1 SGHNT, CDR2 YENEEA. The CDR3 has 17 residues. In nucleotides, the CDR3 is TGTGCCAGCAGCCTCGAAAGGGGGCCGCGGGGCACAGATACGCAGTATTTT. Translating gives CASSLERGPRGTDTQYF.

The chain combines TRBV19 with TRBJ1-1, with a tentative D call TRBD1 (6 bases). Between the trimmed V and J ends, which lost 9 bases and 5 bases, there was a span of 28 bases. The CDR3 is made up of 17 amino acids. In germline, CDR1 is LNHDA, CDR2 SQIVND (reference sequence). CDR3 residues: CASKGGSLAGGVTEAFF. CDR3 DNA: TGTGCCAGCAAGGGGGGGTCGCTCGCCGGTGGTGTGACTGAAGCTTTCTTT.

The genes are TRBV27 and TRBJ2-4; 9 bases match TRBD1. V dropped 5 bases and J dropped 4; count of bases not matched to a gene: 3. The CDR3 totals 14 residues. The germline CDR1 and CDR2 sequences are MNHEY and SMNVEV (reference sequence). The CDR3 DNA is TGTGCCAGCAGTCGGGACAGGGCTAAAAACATTCAGTACTTC. It yields the protein CASSRDRAKNIQYF.

The V gene is TRBV27, the J gene TRBJ1-2; possible D gene TRBD1, 6 bases. Germline assignment: CDR1 MNHEY and CDR2 SMNVEV (reference sequence). The V end was cut by 5 bases, the J end by 3 bases, with 10 bases between. This CDR3 contains 13 residues. The CDR3: CASSEDSYYGYTF. CDR3 bases: TGTGCCAGCAGTGAGGACAGTTACTATGGCTACACCTTC.

The chain couples TRBV27 to TRBJ2-3, with a tentative D call TRBD2 (5 bases). V shed 6 bases and J shed 2 bases, with 18 bases lying between them. The CDR3 is 16 residues long. Looked up from germline, CDR1 is MNHEY and CDR2 is SMNVEV (reference sequence). CDR3 loop: CASRTRRKHNTDTQYF. Written as DNA, the CDR3 is TGTGCCAGCAGGACAAGGAGGAAACACAACACAGATACGCAGTATTTT.

The gene calls are TRBV7-9 and TRBJ2-7; TRBD2 matches at 9 bases. Germline V CDR1 and CDR2: SEHNR, FQNEAQ (reference sequence). With V trimmed by 0 bases and J by 3 bases, 3 bases remained unmatched. The CDR3 totals 15 residues. The CDR3 region has the DNA TGTGCCAGCAGCTTAGCCGGGACTAGCCACTACGAGCAGTACTTC. Its protein product is CASSLAGTSHYEQYF. The full variable domain, completed using reference TRBV7-9 and TRBJ2-7, is DTGVSQNPRHKITKRGQNVTFRCDPISEHNRLYWYRQTLGQGPEFLTYFQNEAQLEKSRLLSDRFSAERPKGSFSTLEIQRTEQGDSAMYLCASSLAGTSHYEQYFGPGTRLTVT.

The chain joins TRBV5-1 to TRBJ2-5; maybe TRBD1 (5 bases). CDR1 and CDR2 (germline): SGHRS, YFSETQ. The CDR3 contains 13 residues. Trimming took 5 bases from V and 2 from J, leaving 10 bases between them. The CDR3 loop reads CASRGAPQETQYF. DNA of the CDR3: TGCGCCAGCAGAGGGGCTCCGCAAGAGACCCAGTACTTC.

The chain uses TRBV12-3 or TRBV12-4 and TRBJ2-4, with a possible D match to TRBD2 (5 bases). This CDR3 region has 12 residues. Trimming took 5 bases from V and 7 from J, leaving 9 bases between them. As DNA, the CDR3 is TGTGCCAGCAGTCCAACTAGTAACATTCAGTACTTC. It translates to CASSPTSNIQYF.

V usage is TRBV6-4 and J usage is TRBJ1-1; 8 bases line up with TRBD1. This CDR3 is 15 amino acids long. The V gene end was trimmed by 2 bases and the J gene end by 1 base; junction bases not matched to a gene: 3. CDR1 and CDR2 from the germline V gene are MRHNA and SNTAGT. CDR3 sequence: CASSDRTGTNTEAFF. As DNA, the CDR3 is TGTGCCAGCAGTGACCGGACAGGGACGAACACTGAAGCTTTCTTT.

V and J are TRBV10-1 and TRBJ2-1, with D hard to call. The germline V and J ends were trimmed by 8 bases and 0 bases, with 11 bases remaining between them. There are 14 residues in the CDR3. Germline CDR1 and CDR2: WNHNN and SYGVQD (reference sequence). The CDR3 DNA is TGCGCCAGCTCGCCCACGAGCTCCTACAATGAGCAGTTCTTC. Its translation: CASSPTSSYNEQFF.

V and J are TRBV24-1 and TRBJ1-5; D remains ambiguous. The CDR3 consists of 13 residues. V lost 7 bases and J lost 6, with 12 bases in between. Germline loops: CDR1 KGHDR, CDR2 SFDVKD. CDR3 amino acids: CATSDVSGQPQHF. CDR3 bases: TGTGCCACCAGCGATGTGAGTGGTCAGCCCCAGCATTTT.

V is TRBV4-3 and J is TRBJ1-1; D is ambiguous. Trimming pared 1 base from V and 1 base from J, leaving 7 bases between. The germline gives CDR1 LGHNA, CDR2 YSLEER. CDR3 length: 14 amino acids. The CDR3 DNA sequence: TGCGCCAGCAGCCAAGTTGCAGGGAACACTGAAGCTTTCTTT. Amino acid sequence: CASSQVAGNTEAFF.

This chain connects TRBV9 to TRBJ1-6, with a possible D match to TRBD1 (5 bases). V was shortened by 0 bases and J by 7 bases, with 14 bases between the two germline ends. CDR1 and CDR2 (germline): SGDLS, YYNGEE. The CDR3 contains 16 residues. The DNA for the CDR3 is TGTGCCAGCAGCGTAGTGGGGGGAGGAAGAAATTCACCCCTCCACTTT. Encoded protein: CASSVVGGGRNSPLHF. Filled out from reference TRBV9 and TRBJ1-6, the complete variable domain reads DSGVTQTPKHLITATGQRVTLRCSPRSGDLSVYWYQQSLDQGLQFLIQYYNGEERAKGNILERFSAQQFPDLHSELNLSSLELGDSALYFCASSVVGGGRNSPLHFGNGTRLTVT.

V is TRBV5-1 and J is TRBJ2-5; D gene ambiguous. The V end lost 0 bases, the J end lost 4 bases, and 7 bases lay between the germline ends. This CDR3 has 13 residues. Germline-derived CDR1 and CDR2 are SGHRS and YFSETQ. CDR3: CASSLVLPETQYF. The CDR3 nucleotides read TGCGCCAGCAGCTTGGTCCTTCCAGAGACCCAGTACTTC.

The chain links TRBV6-5 to TRBJ2-7; 7 bases fit TRBD1. Trimming took 8 bases from V and 2 from J; bases not matched to a gene: 6. The CDR3 has 13 residues. Germline V gene sequence: CDR1 MNHEY, CDR2 SVGAGI. The CDR3 region is CASHDRETYEQYV. CDR3 coding DNA: TGTGCCAGCCACGACAGGGAGACCTACGAGCAGTACGTC.

The chain links TRBV27 to TRBJ2-4; 8 positions agree with TRBD1. From germline, CDR1 is MNHEY and CDR2 SMNVEV (reference sequence). With V trimmed by 4 bases and J by 1 base, 9 bases remained unmatched. The CDR3 loop spans 17 amino acids. This CDR3 is CASSYRQGAGAKNIQYF. CDR3 bases: TGTGCCAGCAGTTATCGGCAGGGGGCGGGTGCCAAAAACATTCAGTACTTC.